Listed below are T cell receptor beta chains from one sample, sequenced in a study of blood T cell repertoires in COVID-19. Produced via immunoSEQ multiplex PCR; TCRdb's table is partial and in-frame only. The sample records about 330,000 clones, more than 85% being singletons. The material sequenced was PBMCs or T cells enriched from blood (not recorded which). These receptors were taken from a woman aged 30 to 39 who had recovered from COVID-19. The CDR3 runs from the conserved cysteine through the conserved F or W. D genes are given only for firm matches. A row's size may be missing; if present it is once, few, many or a size class.

clone_size | d_call | j_call | v_call | cdr3_aa | cdr3_nt
. | . | TRBJ1-2 | TRBV10-3 | CAISGAGTSLSGVVYGYTF | TGTGCCATCAGTGGGGCTGGGACAAGCCTTAGTGGGGTTGTCTATGGCTACACCTTC
once | TRBD1 | TRBJ1-1 | TRBV20-1 | CSASAKQGVRDTEAFF | TGCAGTGCTAGTGCTAAACAGGGGGTGAGGGACACTGAAGCTTTCTTT
. | TRBD2 | TRBJ2-1 | TRBV11-2 | CASSSIAGPKYNEQFF | TGTGCCAGCAGCTCTATAGCGGGACCAAAATACAATGAGCAGTTCTTC
. | TRBD2 | TRBJ2-3 | TRBV30 | CAWSVLAGRYTDTQYF | TGTGCCTGGAGTGTACTAGCGGGGAGGTACACAGATACGCAGTATTTT
. | . | TRBJ2-3 | TRBV11-2 | CASSGRTDSTDTQYF | TGTGCCAGCAGCGGCCGTACAGATAGCACAGATACGCAGTATTTT
. | TRBD1 | TRBJ2-1 | TRBV19 | CASSTRQGISYNEQFF | TGTGCCAGTAGTACAAGACAGGGGATTTCCTACAATGAGCAGTTCTTC
once | TRBD1 | TRBJ1-2 | TRBV6-2/TRBV6-3 | CASSYSQGAEYWNYGYTF | TGTGCCAGCAGTTACTCACAGGGGGCTGAATACTGGAACTATGGCTACACCTTC
. | . | TRBJ1-1 | TRBV6-4 | CASSFDRNTEAFF | TGTGCCAGCAGTTTCGACAGGAACACTGAAGCTTTCTTT
once | . | TRBJ1-2 | TRBV7-2 | CASSHDGGRSGGYTF | TGTGCCAGCAGCCATGACGGGGGGCGCTCAGGTGGCTACACCTTC
. | TRBD2 | TRBJ2-3 | TRBV7-3 | CASSSSLSGSRDTQYF | TGTGCCAGCAGCTCATCCCTTAGCGGGAGTAGGGATACGCAGTATTTT
. | . | TRBJ1-1 | TRBV12-3/TRBV12-4 | CASSTGHSEAFF | TGTGCCAGCAGTACGGGACACAGTGAAGCTTTCTTT
. | . | TRBJ1-1 | TRBV7-6 | CASSLVLGARTEAFF | TGTGCCAGCAGCTTAGTGCTAGGGGCGCGGACTGAAGCTTTCTTT
. | . | TRBJ2-1 | TRBV4-1 | CASSRGPLQGGFF | TGCGCCAGCAGCCGAGGACCGTTGCAGGGGGGATTCTTC
. | TRBD1 | TRBJ1-1 | TRBV19 | CASSSRRDREPETEAFF | TGTGCCAGTAGTTCTCGCCGGGACAGGGAGCCGGAGACTGAAGCTTTCTTT
. | TRBD1 | TRBJ1-2 | TRBV19 | CASSRRTGKDYGYTF | TGTGCCAGTAGTAGACGGACAGGGAAAGACTATGGCTACACCTTC
. | . | TRBJ1-1 | TRBV30 | CAWSTGWVAFF | TGTGCCTGGAGTACCGGGTGGGTAGCTTTCTTT
once | . | TRBJ2-2 | TRBV12-1 | CASSFIDDPGLAGRNTGELFF | TGTGCCAGCAGCTTTATAGACGACCCGGGACTAGCGGGGCGGAACACCGGGGAGCTGTTTTTT
. | TRBD1 | TRBJ1-4 | TRBV15 | CATSRVDRGNEKLFF | TGTGCCACCAGCAGAGTGGACAGGGGTAATGAAAAACTGTTTTTT
. | . | TRBJ1-3 | TRBV9 | CASSVGSLDFSGNTIYF | TGTGCCAGCAGCGTAGGGAGCTTGGATTTCTCTGGAAACACCATATATTTT
. | TRBD1 | TRBJ2-7 | TRBV6-5 | CASRSAGTEDYEQYF | TGTGCCAGCAGATCAGCCGGGACAGAGGACTACGAGCAGTACTTC
. | . | TRBJ1-1 | TRBV4-2 | CASSPSADREAFF | TGTGCCAGCAGCCCCAGTGCCGACAGAGAAGCTTTCTTT
once | TRBD2 | TRBJ2-7 | TRBV28 | CASSQGLAPYEQYF | TGTGCCAGCAGTCAAGGACTAGCTCCCTACGAGCAGTACTTC
. | TRBD1 | TRBJ1-2 | TRBV4-2 | CASSQEASGGDYGYTF | TGTGCCAGCAGCCAAGAGGCCTCAGGGGGCGACTATGGCTACACCTTC
. | . | TRBJ2-5 | TRBV29-1 | CSVEVQGIGETQYF | TGCAGCGTTGAAGTTCAGGGGATCGGAGAGACCCAGTACTTC
once | TRBD1 | TRBJ1-4 | TRBV25-1 | CASYPWTGEYEKLFF | TGTGCCAGCTACCCGTGGACAGGGGAATATGAAAAACTGTTTTTT
. | TRBD2 | TRBJ2-7 | TRBV4-1 | CASSQVVVAGGPAYEQYF | TGCGCCAGCAGCCAAGTCGTGGTAGCGGGAGGGCCCGCCTACGAGCAGTACTTC
. | TRBD2 | TRBJ2-5 | TRBV5-1 | CASRGGRARETQYF | TGCGCCAGCAGGGGCGGGAGGGCCCGGGAGACCCAGTACTTC
. | . | TRBJ2-3 | TRBV6-7 | CASSPPSGETDTQYF | TGTGCCAGCAGTCCCCCATCAGGGGAAACAGATACGCAGTATTTT
. | . | TRBJ1-5 | TRBV12-3/TRBV12-4 | CASSLADNQPQHF | TGTGCCAGCAGTTTAGCCGACAACCAGCCCCAGCATTTT
. | . | TRBJ2-7 | TRBV4-1 | CASSQTGGGTYEQYF | TGCGCCAGCAGCCAAACAGGGGGGGGCACCTACGAGCAGTACTTC